The next 7 T cell receptor beta chains were all read from a single sample in a study of response to subunit inactivated influenza vaccine. MiXCR, applied by TCRdb to the RT-PCR reads, yields one record per CDR3 protein. The repertoire consists of about 830,000 distinct CDR3 sequences, with about 18% occurring once and the leading ten covering approximately 10%. Sequencing used PBMCs from blood, obtained 5 days after vaccination. These receptors all stem from a man in his fifties who received an inactivated influenza vaccine.

This clonotype was observed a few times. The chain employs TRBV9 and TRBJ2-5; the match to TRBD1 covers 7 bases. This CDR3 region has 17 residues. With V trimmed by 0 bases and J by 3 bases, 11 bases remained unmatched. Germline CDR1 SGDLS, CDR2 YYNGEE. The CDR3 here is CASSVGFLTRGKETQYF. CDR3 nucleotides: TGTGCCAGCAGCGTAGGTTTCCTGACCAGGGGGAAAGAGACCCAGTACTTC. The complete variable domain, with remaining parts taken from reference TRBV9 and TRBJ2-5, reads DSGVTQTPKHLITATGQRVTLRCSPRSGDLSVYWYQQSLDQGLQFLIQYYNGEERAKGNILERFSAQQFPDLHSELNLSSLELGDSALYFCASSVGFLTRGKETQYFGPGTRLLVL.

This clonotype occurred many times. The chain recombines TRBV12-3 or TRBV12-4 with TRBJ2-5, with 7 bases lining up with TRBD2. The V and J ends lost 5 bases and 5 bases, in that order; junction bases with no gene match: 5. The CDR3 has 13 amino acids. CDR3 sequence (DNA): TGTGCCAGCAGTCGAGCGGGACGGGAGACCCAGTACTTC. It is translated as CASSRAGRETQYF.

The CDR3 here is CASSQDRGSNYEQYF. In nucleotides, the CDR3 is TGCGCCAGCAGCCAAGATCGCGGGAGTAACTACGAGCAGTACTTC. This sequence joins TRBV4-3 and TRBJ2-7; 7 bases map to TRBD2. The J segment lost 3 bases and the V segment lost 0 bases, leaving 5 bases of the junction unmatched. Looked up from germline, CDR1 is LGHNA and CDR2 is YSLEER. This CDR3 contains 15 residues.

This clonotype turned up a few times. The chain recombines TRBV18 with TRBJ2-5; D gene uncertain. Germline values: CDR1 KGHSH, CDR2 LQKENI. Trimming stripped 6 bases from V and 3 bases from J, with 11 bases between. This CDR3 is 13 amino acids long. The CDR3 region is CASSPGRKETQYF. In DNA, the CDR3 is TGTGCCAGCTCCCCCGGACGGAAAGAGACCCAGTACTTC.

This chain joins TRBV12-3 or TRBV12-4 and TRBJ2-2, with 9 bases identical to TRBD1. V lost 4 bases, J lost 6 bases, and 6 bases stayed unmatched. The CDR3 loop spans 15 amino acids. CDR3 loop: CASSSVGQGSGELFF. The CDR3 bases are TGTGCCAGCAGTTCCGTAGGACAGGGGTCCGGGGAGCTGTTTTTT.

This sequence joins TRBV4-2 and TRBJ2-2, with TRBD1 matching over 8 bases. This CDR3 is 16 amino acids long. The germline CDR1 and CDR2 sequences are LGHNA and YNFKEQ. Trimming took 2 bases from V and 0 from J; bases not matched to a gene: 2. The CDR3 sequence is CASSQTGQANTGELFF. In DNA form, the CDR3 reads TGTGCCAGCAGCCAAACGGGACAGGCGAACACCGGGGAGCTGTTTTTT.

This rearrangement joins TRBV6-2 or TRBV6-3 to TRBJ2-1; TRBD2 aligns across 9 bases. CDR1 and CDR2 from the germline V gene are MNHEY and SVGEGT. The CDR3 consists of 22 residues. The trim removed 0 bases at V and 1 base at J, leaving 19 bases unmatched. DNA of the CDR3: TGTGCCAGCAGTTACTCGACACTGGAGGAGTTGCTAGCGGGGCGGTCCTACAATGAGCAGTTCTTC. As protein: CASSYSTLEELLAGRSYNEQFF.